This T cell receptor (beta chain) was profiled in a study of cytomegalovirus exposure and HLA in healthy donors. The CDR3 is 14 residues long. The ends lost 5 bases at V and 5 bases at J; junction bases unmatched: 9. Germline-derived CDR1 and CDR2 are SQVTM and ANQGSEA. The PCR contained 60 Vbeta and 13 Jbeta primers. Assay used: immunoSEQ multiplex PCR; TCRdb lists only in-frame clones, some missing. The profile shows about 120,000 clones, roughly 73% of them singletons. The chain employs TRBV29-1 and TRBJ2-7, with TRBD1 matching 10 bases. This clonotype originated in a woman in her twenties or thirties in good health and CMV-seronegative. Sequenced input: PBMCs. As DNA, the CDR3 is TGCAGCGTTCTAACCGGGACAGGGGCCCACGAGCAGTACTTC. It translates to CSVLTGTGAHEQYF.